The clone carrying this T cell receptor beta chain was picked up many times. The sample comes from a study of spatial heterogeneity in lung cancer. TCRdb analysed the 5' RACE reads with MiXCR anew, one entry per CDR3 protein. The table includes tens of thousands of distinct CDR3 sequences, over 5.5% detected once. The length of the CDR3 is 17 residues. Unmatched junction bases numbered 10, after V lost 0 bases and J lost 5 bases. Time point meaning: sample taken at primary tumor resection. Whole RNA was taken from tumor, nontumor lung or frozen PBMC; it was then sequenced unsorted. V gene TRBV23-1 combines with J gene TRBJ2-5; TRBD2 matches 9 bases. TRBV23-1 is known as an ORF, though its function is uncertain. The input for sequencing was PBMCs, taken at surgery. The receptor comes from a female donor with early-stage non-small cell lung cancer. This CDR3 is CASSQSRQRGAGETQYF. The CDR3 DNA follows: TGCGCCAGCAGTCAATCACGACAGCGGGGGGCCGGGGAGACCCAGTACTTC.